A selection of T cell receptor beta chains follows, all from one sample in a study of technical replicates of blood from a handful of donors. The protocol was immunoSEQ multiplex PCR, while the TCRdb copy is restricted to in-frame clones and leaves out a portion. The sample shows roughly 69,000 clones, around 87% of them seen only once. Material: PBMCs. These receptors were collected from a human donor in good health. Some clones in this sample may be carry-over from other donors' samples. Both conserved end residues are part of each CDR3. D genes are given only for firm matches. Clone size is not always given. Where it is, it says once, few, many or a class for expanded clones.

v_gene	abundance	d_gene	j_gene	len	CDR3nt	CDR3aa
TRBV7-2	-	TRBD2	TRBJ2-7	13	TGTGCCACCTCGGCTAGCGGGAGTTACGAGCAGTACTTC	CATSASGSYEQYF
TRBV9	-	-	TRBJ1-6	14	TGTGCCAGCAGCGCCAGGACAGCTAATTCACCCCTCCACTTT	CASSARTANSPLHF
TRBV7-2	-	-	TRBJ2-2	12	TGTGCCAGCAGCCGGAGCACCGGGGAGCTGTTTTTT	CASSRSTGELFF
TRBV6-4	-	-	TRBJ2-1	15	TGTGCCAGCAGTGACGAGGCGGGGCCCTCGAATGAGCAGTTCTTC	CASSDEAGPSNEQFF
TRBV7-8	few	TRBD1	TRBJ1-1	14	TGTGCCAGCAGCTCTTATGACAGGGGTGGGGAAGCTTTCTTT	CASSSYDRGGEAFF
TRBV5-8	once	-	TRBJ1-1	14	TGTGCCAGCAGCCGAGGACAGCTAAACACTGAAGCTTTCTTT	CASSRGQLNTEAFF
TRBV2	-	-	TRBJ1-4	14	TGTGCCAGCAGTGACCGGGTCGTCGGAGAAAAACTGTTTTTT	CASSDRVVGEKLFF
TRBV5-1	-	TRBD1	TRBJ1-1	14	TGCGCCAGCAGCGGACAGGGCGAGCTAACTGAAGCTTTCTTT	CASSGQGELTEAFF
TRBV30	-	TRBD1	TRBJ1-5	15	TGTGCCTGGAGTCTAGGTGGGACAGGGGGCCAGCCCCAGCATTTT	CAWSLGGTGGQPQHF
TRBV7-9	-	TRBD2	TRBJ2-7	16	TGTGCCAGCAGCTTAGGCCGGGAGCGGGGGTCCTACGAGCAGTACTTC	CASSLGRERGSYEQYF
TRBV7-2	-	TRBD2	TRBJ2-1	12	TGTGCCAGCAGCTCCGGACTAGCGGGGGGGCTCTTC	CASSSGLAGGLF
TRBV4-2	-	TRBD2	TRBJ2-5	16	TGTGCCAGCAGCCAAGATGAGCTAGCGGGTTGGGAGACCCAGTACTTC	CASSQDELAGWETQYF
TRBV2	-	TRBD2	TRBJ2-7	17	TGTGCCATTGATCCCGGGACTAGCGGGACGTCTTCCTACGAGCAGTACTTC	CAIDPGTSGTSSYEQYF
TRBV5-1	-	-	TRBJ2-2	14	TGCGCCAGCAGCTTGGAACAGAACACCGGGGAGCTGTTTTTT	CASSLEQNTGELFF
TRBV6-1	-	TRBD1	TRBJ1-2	15	TGTGCCAGCAGTGAGGGGGACAGGGGGCGTGGAGGCTACACCTTC	CASSEGDRGRGGYTF
TRBV4-3	-	-	TRBJ1-6	17	TGCGCCAGCAGCCAAGAGTATAGAAGCTCCTATAATTCACCCCTCCACTTT	CASSQEYRSSYNSPLHF
TRBV25-1	once	TRBD1	TRBJ1-2	16	TGTGCCAGCAGTGGGATCAGGGGGTCAAGGGACTATGGCTACACCTTC	CASSGIRGSRDYGYTF
TRBV5-8	-	TRBD1	TRBJ2-7	14	TGTGCCAGCAGCCTAAGGACAGGGGGCGCGGTGCAGTACTTC	CASSLRTGGAVQYF
TRBV7-2	-	TRBD2	TRBJ2-5	15	TGTGCCAGCAGCCGACTGGCGGGAGAGGGGGAGACCCAGTACTTC	CASSRLAGEGETQYF
TRBV29-1	medium-sized	TRBD1	TRBJ1-2	13	TGCAGCGTTGAGACAGGGGTCCTCTATGGCTACACCTTC	CSVETGVLYGYTF